This is a list of T cell receptor beta chains from one sample in a study of blood T cell repertoires in COVID-19. Method: immunoSEQ multiplex PCR; TCRdb's copy keeps in-frame clones and lacks some. The table records approximately 210,000 clones, about 88% of them present only once. Sequenced input: peripheral blood. These receptors all stem from a man aged 40-49 years with active or convalescent COVID-19. The CDR3 runs from the conserved cysteine through the conserved F or W. A D gene is named only where the DNA matches it firmly.

D: TRBD2; J: TRBJ2-2; V: TRBV6-1; DNA: TGTGCCAGCAGTGATCAGCTAGCGGGAGCTTGGAGCACCGGGGAGCTGTTTTTT; CDR3: CASSDQLAGAWSTGELFF
D: TRBD1; J: TRBJ1-6; V: TRBV27; DNA: TGTGCCAGCACCGGACAGGGGCATTCACCCCTCCACTTT; CDR3: CASTGQGHSPLHF
D: -; J: TRBJ2-7; V: TRBV28; DNA: TGTGCCAGCAGTTCCACATACAGGGTTGGACCCGAGCAGTACTTC; CDR3: CASSSTYRVGPEQYF
D: -; J: TRBJ2-1; V: TRBV13; DNA: TGTGCCAGCAGCTTATGGGGGGATCGGATTAGCTCCTACAATGAGCAGTTCTTC; CDR3: CASSLWGDRISSYNEQFF
D: TRBD1; J: TRBJ2-3; V: TRBV29-1; DNA: TGCAGCGTGGGGAAGAGGGGGCAGGCAGATACGCAGTATTTT; CDR3: CSVGKRGQADTQYF
D: TRBD1; J: TRBJ1-3; V: TRBV28; DNA: TGTGCCAGCAGTTTAGCGTCTCCCGGGACAGAAATTGGAAACACCATATATTTT; CDR3: CASSLASPGTEIGNTIYF
D: TRBD1; J: TRBJ1-1; V: TRBV27; DNA: TGTGCCAGCAGCCCCTTATATTGGACAGGGAACACTGAAGCTTTCTTT; CDR3: CASSPLYWTGNTEAFF
D: -; J: TRBJ1-3; V: TRBV5-1; DNA: TGCGCCAGCAGCTTGGAAGCAGGTGGAAACACCATATATTTT; CDR3: CASSLEAGGNTIYF
D: TRBD1; J: TRBJ2-7; V: TRBV2; DNA: TGTGCCAGCAAAAAGGACAGGGATAGGTACGAGCAGTACTTC; CDR3: CASKKDRDRYEQYF
D: -; J: TRBJ2-7; V: TRBV2; DNA: TGTGCCAGCAGCTCCCAGAGGAGGGGAACCTACGAGCAGTACTTC; CDR3: CASSSQRRGTYEQYF
D: TRBD1; J: TRBJ1-2; V: TRBV2; DNA: TGTGCCAGCGCAGGGGGCTCGGGCTATGGCTACACCTTC; CDR3: CASAGGSGYGYTF
D: TRBD1; J: TRBJ1-6; V: TRBV4-2; DNA: TGTGCCAGCAGCCAAGATAGAAATTTAGGGACAGCGGAGAATTCACCCCTCCACTTT; CDR3: CASSQDRNLGTAENSPLHF
D: TRBD1; J: TRBJ1-1; V: TRBV7-9; DNA: TGTGCCAGCAGCGGGACAGGGGGGAACACTGAAGCTTTCTTT; CDR3: CASSGTGGNTEAFF